A selection of T cell receptor beta chains follows, all from one sample in a study of cytomegalovirus exposure and HLA in healthy donors. Method: immunoSEQ multiplex PCR; TCRdb's copy keeps in-frame clones and lacks some. With about 62,000 clones in the sample, the ten largest clones hold 5.3%. The sequencing sample was made of PBMCs. These receptors were obtained from a young man in good health and CMV-seropositive. CDR3s include the opening cysteine and the closing phenylalanine or tryptophan. The order of the fields is V gene, J gene, CDR3 protein.

v_call: TRBV5-5; j_call: TRBJ2-7; cdr3_aa: CASSLWGGGGEQYF
v_call: TRBV6-5; j_call: TRBJ2-7; cdr3_aa: CASSLGLASYEQYF
v_call: TRBV13; j_call: TRBJ1-2; cdr3_aa: CASSLTGQGARNYTF
v_call: TRBV7-6; j_call: TRBJ2-1; cdr3_aa: CASSQRTGSLNEQFF
v_call: TRBV6-4; j_call: TRBJ2-3; cdr3_aa: CASSPTSGGSTDTQYF
v_call: TRBV2; j_call: TRBJ1-1; cdr3_aa: CASHSHTGAHEAFF
v_call: TRBV6-1; j_call: TRBJ2-1; cdr3_aa: CASSVTGTPSYNEQFF
v_call: TRBV30; j_call: TRBJ2-5; cdr3_aa: CAWSVLAGGPETQYF
v_call: TRBV30; j_call: TRBJ1-2; cdr3_aa: CAWSPGTGYGYTF
v_call: TRBV7-8; j_call: TRBJ2-1; cdr3_aa: CASSTTSGDDNEQFF
v_call: TRBV6-1; j_call: TRBJ2-1; cdr3_aa: CASRGLAGAGNEQFF
v_call: TRBV19; j_call: TRBJ2-5; cdr3_aa: CASKSTGGYGTQYF
v_call: TRBV6-5; j_call: TRBJ1-5; cdr3_aa: CASRGDSSNQHQHF
v_call: TRBV6-4; j_call: TRBJ1-2; cdr3_aa: CASSDGREYGYTF
v_call: TRBV6-4; j_call: TRBJ1-5; cdr3_aa: CASSEDSQSPKPQHF
v_call: TRBV19; j_call: TRBJ1-1; cdr3_aa: CASISGFGTEAFF
v_call: TRBV5-6; j_call: TRBJ2-7; cdr3_aa: CASSLQGVDGEQYF
v_call: TRBV20-1; j_call: TRBJ2-7; cdr3_aa: CSAQQGYEQYF
v_call: TRBV18; j_call: TRBJ2-5; cdr3_aa: CASSPFGRKETQYF
v_call: TRBV13; j_call: TRBJ2-7; cdr3_aa: CASSIRTAQRTYEQYF
v_call: TRBV9; j_call: TRBJ1-4; cdr3_aa: CASSADRVNEKLFF
v_call: TRBV25-1; j_call: TRBJ2-7; cdr3_aa: CASSSRQGVYEQYF
v_call: TRBV30; j_call: TRBJ1-5; cdr3_aa: CAWSLTGYSNQPQHF
v_call: TRBV9; j_call: TRBJ2-7; cdr3_aa: CASSVGGGLRASSYEQYF
v_call: TRBV7-9; j_call: TRBJ2-4; cdr3_aa: CASSGTGQGNIQYF
v_call: TRBV2; j_call: TRBJ1-1; cdr3_aa: CASSSDSFLVTEAFF
v_call: TRBV4-2; j_call: TRBJ1-1; cdr3_aa: CASSQETEGAGAFF
v_call: TRBV18; j_call: TRBJ1-2; cdr3_aa: CASSRDRVGYTF
v_call: TRBV30; j_call: TRBJ2-5; cdr3_aa: CATGLGETQYF
v_call: TRBV14; j_call: TRBJ2-7; cdr3_aa: CASSQREVQGTGYF
v_call: TRBV9; j_call: TRBJ1-2; cdr3_aa: CASSPRTGTVYGYTF
v_call: TRBV28; j_call: TRBJ1-2; cdr3_aa: CASSPLGANYGYTF
v_call: TRBV4-1; j_call: TRBJ2-2; cdr3_aa: CASSTILAGVPGELFF
v_call: TRBV29-1; j_call: TRBJ2-3; cdr3_aa: CSVLGGATDTQYF
v_call: TRBV7-3; j_call: TRBJ2-7; cdr3_aa: CASSLGQHYEQYF
v_call: TRBV5-6; j_call: TRBJ1-2; cdr3_aa: CASRGEDGYGYTF
v_call: TRBV19; j_call: TRBJ2-1; cdr3_aa: CASSIVGKEYNEQFF
v_call: TRBV7-9; j_call: TRBJ2-5; cdr3_aa: CASSLSYSKETQYF
v_call: TRBV13; j_call: TRBJ2-1; cdr3_aa: CASSFERDEQFF
v_call: TRBV6-1; j_call: TRBJ2-1; cdr3_aa: CASSARGFKNEQFF
v_call: TRBV11-3; j_call: TRBJ2-1; cdr3_aa: CASSLGRDYEQFF
v_call: TRBV19; j_call: TRBJ2-7; cdr3_aa: CASSMGSGPYEQYF
v_call: TRBV30; j_call: TRBJ1-1; cdr3_aa: CAWSVWDGGTEAFF
v_call: TRBV4-1; j_call: TRBJ2-3; cdr3_aa: CASSEGSSGGAYTQYF
v_call: TRBV5-1; j_call: TRBJ1-2; cdr3_aa: CASSLAAASTNYGYTF
v_call: TRBV30; j_call: TRBJ2-5; cdr3_aa: CAWRIQGTETQYF
v_call: TRBV4-1; j_call: TRBJ2-7; cdr3_aa: CASSRVAGQLAYEQYF
v_call: TRBV30; j_call: TRBJ1-1; cdr3_aa: CAWSVYRGTEAFF
v_call: TRBV5-1; j_call: TRBJ2-2; cdr3_aa: CASSGTGHLGGELFF
v_call: TRBV7-6; j_call: TRBJ2-1; cdr3_aa: CASSLTSGRAAEQFF
v_call: TRBV11-2; j_call: TRBJ2-7; cdr3_aa: CASSLLAENYEQYF
v_call: TRBV7-6; j_call: TRBJ1-4; cdr3_aa: CASSVGTGGNNEKLFF
v_call: TRBV4-1; j_call: TRBJ2-7; cdr3_aa: CASSPGGLLYEQYF
v_call: TRBV18; j_call: TRBJ1-3; cdr3_aa: CASSPSQPDSGNTIYF
v_call: TRBV20-1; j_call: TRBJ2-5; cdr3_aa: CSTHRQETQYF